This TCR beta chain was identified in a study of T cells in localized non-small cell lung cancer. V gave up 5 bases and J gave up 6 bases, with 20 bases separating them. CDR3 length: 15 amino acids. CDR1 SGHNT and CDR2 YENEEA come from the germline V gene. Using immunoSEQ multiplex PCR, the repertoire was profiled, and TCRdb retains in-frame clones only, with some absent. The sample has more than 1,000 clones; about 39% are singletons. This clone has just a few counts. The sequenced sample was lung tumor tissue, obtained before any cancer treatment. This chain links TRBV11-3 with TRBJ2-7; possibly TRBD1 or TRBD2 for D (5 bases each). This receptor was taken from a woman aged 35-75 years with stage I lung adenocarcinoma. CDR3: CASSPGGGGKAEQYF. CDR3 coding DNA: TGTGCCAGCAGCCCAGGCGGTGGGGGAAAGGCCGAGCAGTACTTC.